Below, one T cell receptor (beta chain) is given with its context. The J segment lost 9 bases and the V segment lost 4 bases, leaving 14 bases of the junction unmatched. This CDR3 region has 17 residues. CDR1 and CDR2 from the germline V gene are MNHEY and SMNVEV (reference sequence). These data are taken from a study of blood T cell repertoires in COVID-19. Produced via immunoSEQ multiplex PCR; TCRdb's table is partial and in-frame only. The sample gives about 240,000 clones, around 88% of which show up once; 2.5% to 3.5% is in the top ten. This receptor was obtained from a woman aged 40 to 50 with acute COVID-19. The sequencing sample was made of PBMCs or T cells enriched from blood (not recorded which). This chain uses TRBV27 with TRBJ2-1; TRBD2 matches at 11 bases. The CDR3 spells CASSSPLVSGRAGEQFF. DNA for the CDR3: TGTGCCAGCAGTTCACCCTTAGTTAGCGGGAGGGCCGGTGAGCAGTTCTTC.